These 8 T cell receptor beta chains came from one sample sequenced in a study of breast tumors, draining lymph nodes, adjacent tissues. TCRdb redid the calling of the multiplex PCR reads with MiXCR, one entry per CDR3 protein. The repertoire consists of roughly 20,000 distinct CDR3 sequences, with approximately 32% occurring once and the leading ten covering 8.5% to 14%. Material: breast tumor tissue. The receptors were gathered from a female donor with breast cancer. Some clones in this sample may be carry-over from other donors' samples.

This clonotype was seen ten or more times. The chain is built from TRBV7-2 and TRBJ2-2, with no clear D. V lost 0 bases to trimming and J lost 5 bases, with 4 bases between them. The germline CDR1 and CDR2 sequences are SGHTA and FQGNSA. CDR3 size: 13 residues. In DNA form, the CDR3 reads TGTGCCAGCAGCTTAGCCCTAACCGGGGAGCTGTTTTTT. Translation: CASSLALTGELFF.

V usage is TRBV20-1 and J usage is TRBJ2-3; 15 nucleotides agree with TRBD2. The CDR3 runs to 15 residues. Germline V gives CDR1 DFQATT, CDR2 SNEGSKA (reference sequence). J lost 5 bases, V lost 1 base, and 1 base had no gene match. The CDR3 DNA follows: TGCAGTGCTAGAGTGGGACTAGCGGGGGGAGATACGCAGTATTTT. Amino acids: CSARVGLAGGDTQYF.

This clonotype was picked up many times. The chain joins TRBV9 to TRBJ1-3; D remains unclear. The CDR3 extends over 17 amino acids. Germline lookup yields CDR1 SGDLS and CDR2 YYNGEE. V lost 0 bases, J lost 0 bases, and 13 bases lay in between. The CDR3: CASSVDGWASSGNTIYF. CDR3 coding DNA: TGTGCCAGCAGCGTAGATGGCTGGGCCAGCTCTGGAAACACCATATATTTT.

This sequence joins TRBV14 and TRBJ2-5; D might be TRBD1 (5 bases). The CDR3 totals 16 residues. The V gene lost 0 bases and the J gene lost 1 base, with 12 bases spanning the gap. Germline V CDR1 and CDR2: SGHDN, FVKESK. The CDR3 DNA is TGTGCCAGCAGCCAAGAGGGCTTGGGGCGCCAAGAGACCCAGTACTTC. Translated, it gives CASSQEGLGRQETQYF.

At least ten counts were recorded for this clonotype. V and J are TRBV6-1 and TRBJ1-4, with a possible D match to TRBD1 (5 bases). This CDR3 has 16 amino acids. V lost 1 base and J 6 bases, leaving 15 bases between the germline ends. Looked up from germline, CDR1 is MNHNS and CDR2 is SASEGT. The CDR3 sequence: CASSEVMGVGYEKLFF. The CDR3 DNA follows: TGTGCCAGCAGTGAAGTTATGGGGGTGGGGTATGAAAAACTGTTTTTT.

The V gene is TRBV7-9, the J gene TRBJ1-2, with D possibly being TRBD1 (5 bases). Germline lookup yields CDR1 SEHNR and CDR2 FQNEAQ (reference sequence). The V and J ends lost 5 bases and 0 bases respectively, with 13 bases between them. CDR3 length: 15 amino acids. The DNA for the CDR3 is TGTGCCAGCAGCGACAGCAGGTCGCCTAACTATGGCTACACCTTC. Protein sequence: CASSDSRSPNYGYTF.

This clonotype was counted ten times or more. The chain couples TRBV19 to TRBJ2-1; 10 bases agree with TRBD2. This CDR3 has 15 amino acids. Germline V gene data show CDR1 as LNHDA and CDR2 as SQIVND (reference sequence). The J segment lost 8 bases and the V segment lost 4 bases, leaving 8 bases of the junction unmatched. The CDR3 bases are TGTGCCAGTAGTAGGGGCCTAGCGGGAGATGATGAGCAGTTCTTC. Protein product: CASSRGLAGDDEQFF. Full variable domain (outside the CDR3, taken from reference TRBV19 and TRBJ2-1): DGGITQSPKYLFRKEGQNVTLSCEQNLNHDAMYWYRQDPGQGLRLIYYSQIVNDFQKGDIAEGYSVSREKKESFPLTVTSAQKNPTAFYLCASSRGLAGDDEQFFGPGTRLTVL.

CDR3 sequence: CASRRTGSETQYF. Here the CDR3 DNA reads TGTGCCAGCAGAAGGACAGGGTCGGAGACCCAGTACTTC. The chain links TRBV28 to TRBJ2-5, with 8 bases fitting TRBD1. The CDR3 runs 13 residues. The V gene end was trimmed by 6 bases and the J gene end by 5 bases; junction bases not matched to a gene: 5. Germline V CDR1 and CDR2: MDHEN, SYDVKM.